The present TCR beta chain was sequenced within a study of T cells in Graves' hyperthyroidism and ophthalmopathy. In this sample, this clonotype turned up a few times. Being one base from a much bigger clone, this may be a read error. Trimming left V 4 bases short and J 5 bases short, with 8 bases between. The CDR3 spans 11 residues. CDR1 and CDR2 from the germline V gene are SQVTM and ANQGSEA. Amplified regions were TCR beta CDR3 sequences from RNA transcripts. The HTBI set primed first-round TCR CDR3 RT-PCR. Using its own MiXCR run on the multiplex PCR reads, TCRdb lists one record per CDR3 protein. The sample has a few hundred thousand distinct CDR3 sequences, 46% seen once.

The chain carries TRBV29-1 and TRBJ2-5; D unresolved. The sequence came from an adult woman with Graves' disease, either hyperthyroidism or ophthalmopathy (not recorded which). Material: peripheral blood or thyroid tissue (not recorded which). CDR3 amino acids: CSVGPGETQYF. The CDR3, as DNA: TGCAGCGTTGGGCCGGGCGAGACCCAGTACTTC.